The 26 T cell receptor beta chains below come from one sample, sequenced in a study of blood T cell repertoires in COVID-19. Some clones are missing from TCRdb's copy, which holds only in-frame ones; the method was immunoSEQ multiplex PCR. The sample comprises about 300,000 clones, approximately 86% of which are singletons, and around 1.4% rests with the top ten. Specimen: peripheral blood. These TCRs come from a man aged 65 to 85 with acute or convalescent COVID-19.

The chain joins TRBV28 to TRBJ2-7; a weak D match, TRBD2 (6 bases). The V gene lost 6 bases and the J gene lost 2 bases, with 17 bases spanning the gap. The V gene's germline CDR1 is MDHEN and CDR2 SYDVKM. The CDR3 sequence is 15 residues long. The CDR3 region has the DNA TGTGCCAGCAGCGCCTGGGGGGATAGAACCTACGAGCAGTACTTC. Residues: CASSAWGDRTYEQYF.

About this clone itself: The same CDR3 also results from other DNA sequences found in this sample. V usage is TRBV30 and J usage is TRBJ1-2; TRBD1 matches at 8 bases. This CDR3 has 12 residues. Trimming took 3 bases from V and 4 from J; bases not matched to a gene: 1. The germline V gene has CDR1 GTSNPN and CDR2 SVGIG (reference sequence). The CDR3 is CAWSGQGYGYTF. The DNA of the CDR3 is TGTGCCTGGAGCGGACAGGGCTATGGCTACACCTTC.

This clone is a singleton in its sample. This chain uses TRBV7-2 with TRBJ2-5; TRBD2 aligns across 12 bases. From germline, CDR1 is SGHTA and CDR2 FQGNSA. Trimming cost V 1 base and J 4 bases; bases outside gene matches: 10. The CDR3 runs 18 residues. In nucleotides, the CDR3 is TGTGCCAGCAGCTTAGGTCTCCTAGCGGGGGGGCTGGGAGAGACCCAGTACTTC. This codes for CASSLGLLAGGLGETQYF.

The chain is built from TRBV5-4 and TRBJ1-2, with 7 bases fitting TRBD1. The V and J ends lost 4 bases and 3 bases, in that order; junction bases with no gene match: 12. Germline values: CDR1 SGHNT, CDR2 YYREEE (reference sequence). This CDR3 has 16 residues. CDR3 residues: CASSLPTGMSDYGYTF. CDR3 DNA sequence: TGTGCCAGCAGCCTACCGACAGGGATGTCCGACTATGGCTACACCTTC.

As regards this clone: Compared with germline, one end of the junction differs, possibly owing to a read error. The V gene is TRBV19, the J gene TRBJ2-2; tentatively, D is TRBD1 (6 bases). CDR3 length: 16 residues. Germline CDR1 and CDR2: LNHDA and SQIVND (reference sequence). CDR3 in DNA: TGTGCCAGTTGTATGGCTTTCAGGGGGAACACCGGGGAGCTGTTTTTT. It specifies CASCMAFRGNTGELFF.

About this clone: Other DNA sequences in this sample translate to the same CDR3. The chain employs TRBV7-9 and TRBJ1-5; possible D gene TRBD1, 6 bases. The CDR3 extends over 14 amino acids. V shed 2 bases and J shed 2 bases, with 7 bases lying between them. The germline V gene encodes CDR1 SEHNR and CDR2 FQNEAQ (reference sequence). The CDR3 here is CASSLSGGNQPQHF. CDR3 nucleotide sequence: TGTGCCAGCAGCTTATCAGGGGGCAATCAGCCCCAGCATTTT.

J is TRBJ2-3 and V is TRBV5-5, with D perhaps matching TRBD2 (6 bases). CDR3 length equals 15 residues. V shed 1 base and J shed 2 bases, with 11 bases lying between them. Germline V gives CDR1 SGHKS, CDR2 YYEKEE (reference sequence). DNA of the CDR3: TGTGCCAGCAGCTTGATGGGACTCTCCACAGATACGCAGTATTTT. It specifies CASSLMGLSTDTQYF.

This chain connects TRBV5-1 to TRBJ2-7; 7 positions agree with TRBD1. The CDR3 covers 14 residues. V gave up 4 bases and J gave up 3 bases; unmatched junction bases: 7. The V gene's germline CDR1 is SGHRS and CDR2 YFSETQ. The CDR3 is CASSRTRQGYEQYF. The CDR3 DNA sequence: TGCGCCAGCAGCCGGACCCGACAGGGCTACGAGCAGTACTTC.

The sample holds a few counts of this clone. The CDR3: CASSVAFGQETQYF. The CDR3 coding sequence is TGTGCCAGCAGCGTAGCTTTCGGGCAAGAGACCCAGTACTTC. The rearrangement joins TRBV9 to TRBJ2-5, with D unclear. V was shortened by 0 bases and J by 2 bases, with 8 bases between the two germline ends. The germline CDR1 and CDR2 sequences are SGDLS and YYNGEE. This CDR3 comprises 14 residues.

The chain recombines TRBV10-1 with TRBJ2-7, with TRBD2 identical over 11 bases. The CDR3 sequence is 14 residues long. Looked up from germline, CDR1 is WNHNN and CDR2 is SYGVQD (reference sequence). V was pared by 6 bases and J by 2 bases, with 3 bases of the junction left unmatched. The CDR3 region is CASRISGRAYEQYF. The CDR3 DNA is TGCGCCAGCAGGATTAGCGGGAGGGCCTACGAGCAGTACTTC.

The J gene is TRBJ2-7, the V gene TRBV14; D is possibly TRBD2 (5 bases). Trimming took 1 base from V and 4 from J, leaving 11 bases between them. The CDR3 totals 14 residues. Germline lookup yields CDR1 SGHDN and CDR2 FVKESK. CDR3 in amino acids: CASSQAIGGYEQYF. The DNA for the CDR3 is TGTGCCAGCAGCCAAGCGATCGGAGGATACGAGCAGTACTTC.

The chain has TRBV25-1 and TRBJ1-5, with D hard to call. Germline V gene data show CDR1 as MGHDK and CDR2 as SYGVNS. Trimming removed 1 base from V and 3 bases from J, with 7 bases in between. The CDR3 extends over 14 amino acids. The CDR3 DNA follows: TGTGCCAGCAGTGAATCCGGGGACAATCAGCCCCAGCATTTT. Its protein is CASSESGDNQPQHF.

The chain recombines TRBV18 with TRBJ2-7, with D possibly being TRBD2 (7 bases). Deletions cut 3 bases from V and 4 bases from J, with 19 bases between. The CDR3 has 16 residues. Looked up from germline, CDR1 is KGHSH and CDR2 is LQKENI. The CDR3 sequence is CASSPNQGGGGYEQYF. The CDR3, as DNA: TGTGCCAGCTCACCGAACCAAGGGGGGGGCGGGTACGAGCAGTACTTC.

The V call is TRBV5-6, the J call TRBJ2-1, with TRBD2 identical over 8 bases. In germline, CDR1 is SGHDT, CDR2 YYEEEE. With 5 bases clipped from V and 0 bases from J, the junction kept 4 bases outside the gene matches. This CDR3 has 15 amino acids. DNA for the CDR3: TGTGCCAGCAGTCTAGCGGGCGTCTCCTACAATGAGCAGTTCTTC. It codes for CASSLAGVSYNEQFF.

This chain joins TRBV11-2 and TRBJ2-7, with 7 positions matching TRBD1. CDR3 length: 15 residues. Germline V lookup: CDR1 SGHAT, CDR2 FQNNGV. Trimming cost V 2 bases and J 2 bases; bases outside gene matches: 6. This CDR3 is CASSLMRQGPYEQYF. CDR3 DNA sequence: TGTGCCAGCAGCTTAATGCGACAGGGCCCCTACGAGCAGTACTTC.

CDR3 nucleotide sequence: TGTGCCAGCAGCTTCAGGGGTATTCAGCCCCAGCATTTT. Translation gives CASSFRGIQPQHF. The chain recombines TRBV11-1 with TRBJ1-5; the D gene is possibly TRBD1 (6 bases). The CDR3 runs to 13 residues. The V and J ends lost 3 bases and 6 bases respectively, with 9 bases between them. CDR1 and CDR2 from the germline V gene are SGHAT and FQDESV (reference sequence).

The chain is built from TRBV14 and TRBJ2-7; 13 bases line up with TRBD2. The CDR3 is 16 amino acids. Trimming at V came to 6 bases and at J to 2 bases, leaving 7 bases not matched to a gene. Germline V gene data show CDR1 as SGHDN and CDR2 as FVKESK. The CDR3 DNA follows: TGTGCCAGCAGTCCAATGGGACTAGCGGGAACCTACGAGCAGTACTTC. Translating gives CASSPMGLAGTYEQYF. The entire variable domain, with the rest obtained from reference TRBV14 and TRBJ2-7, is as follows: EAGVTQFPSHSVIEKGQTVTLRCDPISGHDNLYWYRRVMGKEIKFLLHFVKESKQDESGMPNNRFLAERTGGTYSTLKVQPAELEDSGVYFCASSPMGLAGTYEQYFGPGTRLTVT.

V gene TRBV5-1 combines with J gene TRBJ1-3; D possibly corresponds to TRBD1 (6 bases). The CDR3 has 16 residues. Per the germline V gene, CDR1 is SGHRS and CDR2 is YFSETQ. Trimming removed 4 bases at V and 0 bases at J, with 14 bases between. CDR3 in amino acids: CASSEGHSLSGNTIYF. The CDR3 DNA sequence: TGCGCCAGCAGCGAGGGACACTCGCTCTCTGGAAACACCATATATTTT. The variable domain in full, completed from reference TRBV5-1 and TRBJ1-3, reads KAGVTQTPRYLIKTRGQQVTLSCSPISGHRSVSWYQQTPGQGLQFLFEYFSETQRNKGNFPGRFSGRQFSNSRSEMNVSTLELGDSALYLCASSEGHSLSGNTIYFGEGSWLTVV.

The chain employs TRBV9 and TRBJ2-5, with a possible D match to TRBD2 (7 bases). CDR3 length equals 16 residues. Germline-derived CDR1 and CDR2 are SGDLS and YYNGEE. Between the trimmed V and J ends, which lost 4 bases and 0 bases, there was a span of 16 bases. Here the CDR3 reads CASSFRAGADQETQYF. The CDR3 coding sequence is TGTGCCAGCAGCTTCCGGGCGGGGGCGGACCAAGAGACCCAGTACTTC.

The chain couples TRBV10-3 to TRBJ1-3, with 12 bases identical to TRBD1. CDR3 length equals 17 residues. The germline V gene has CDR1 ENHRY and CDR2 SYGVKD. The V segment lost 2 bases and the J segment 0 bases; nucleotides outside the gene matches: 2. CDR3 region: CAISERGQGASGNTIYF. The CDR3, as DNA: TGTGCCATCAGTGAGAGGGGACAGGGGGCCTCTGGAAACACCATATATTTT.

The chain uses TRBV2 and TRBJ2-3; 13 bases match TRBD2. The germline gives CDR1 SNHLY, CDR2 FYNNEI. Trimming removed 2 bases from V and 12 bases from J; junction bases left unmatched: 11. CDR3 length: 16 residues. The CDR3 sequence is CASSESTSGGPYPQYF. The CDR3 nucleotides read TGTGCCAGCAGTGAATCGACTAGCGGGGGGCCGTATCCCCAGTATTTT.

The rearrangement uses TRBV6-6 and TRBJ1-1, with 8 bases aligning to TRBD1. The V and J ends lost 6 bases and 0 bases, in that order; junction bases with no gene match: 3. Germline CDR1 is MNHNY and CDR2 is SVGAGI (reference sequence). The CDR3 runs 14 residues. The CDR3 sequence is CASSWDRLNTEAFF. CDR3 DNA: TGTGCCAGCAGCTGGGACAGGCTGAACACTGAAGCTTTCTTT.

V is TRBV19 and J is TRBJ1-2; 10 nucleotides line up with TRBD1. The CDR3 contains 16 residues. Germline-derived CDR1 and CDR2 are LNHDA and SQIVND (reference sequence). The ends lost 3 bases at V and 2 bases at J; junction bases unmatched: 6. The CDR3 region is CASSISGTGENYGYTF. The CDR3 coding sequence is TGTGCCAGTAGTATCTCCGGGACAGGGGAAAACTATGGCTACACCTTC.

CDR3 sequence (DNA): TGTGCCAGCAGCAGGGGACAGGGGGCTGATGAAAAACTGTTTTTT. Translation: CASSRGQGADEKLFF. The chain links TRBV7-9 to TRBJ1-4; 12 bases agree with TRBD1. Germline loops: CDR1 SEHNR, CDR2 FQNEAQ (reference sequence). Trimming at V came to 5 bases and at J to 6 bases, leaving 4 bases not matched to a gene. CDR3 length equals 15 residues.

This rearrangement joins TRBV6-2 or TRBV6-3 to TRBJ1-1; D remains ambiguous. Germline CDR1 and CDR2: MNHEY and SVGEGT. The CDR3 totals 13 residues. V shed 2 bases and J shed 2 bases, with 6 bases lying between them. DNA for the CDR3: TGTGCCAGCAGTTACATCGTAAACACTGAAGCTTTCTTT. Protein product: CASSYIVNTEAFF.

The J gene is TRBJ1-5, the V gene TRBV28; 7 nucleotides align to TRBD1. The CDR3 has 15 residues. Trimming removed 1 base from V and 7 bases from J; junction bases left unmatched: 7. CDR1 and CDR2 (germline): MDHEN, SYDVKM. DNA for the CDR3: TGTGCCAGCAGTTTATCTCTAGGGGGCCGGCAGCCCCAGCATTTT. Its protein is CASSLSLGGRQPQHF.